The source of this T cell receptor beta chain is a study of blood T cell repertoires in COVID-19. CDR1 is SGHTA, CDR2 FQGNSA, per germline. This CDR3 region has 15 residues. Trimming cost V 5 bases and J 4 bases; bases outside gene matches: 6. Method: immunoSEQ multiplex PCR; TCRdb's copy keeps in-frame clones and lacks some. In the table there are 200,000 to 300,000 clones, about 84% of which are singletons. The source is a woman older than 75 with COVID-19, enrolled during active disease. The sequenced sample consisted of peripheral blood. The chain uses TRBV7-2 and TRBJ1-2; TRBD1 aligns across 11 bases. CDR3 residues: CASSPPGTGGYGYTF. The DNA of the CDR3 is TGTGCCAGCAGCCCCCCCGGGACAGGGGGCTATGGCTACACCTTC.